This T cell receptor beta chain is from a study of CD8 T cells in ankylosing spondylitis. The study, taken as a whole, reports: Significant enrichment of disease-linked clones was reportedly seen in matched ankylosing spondylitis synovial fluid. Relatively scarce in peripheral blood, disease-linked clones were CD8+. In ankylosing spondylitis blood, a motif of about 8 highly homologous TCR beta variants appeared characteristic. Earlier studies detected some motif variants in reactive arthritis synovial fluid and blood.

Preparation of TCR beta libraries was done by quantitative 5'-RACE with molecular barcodes. Via MiXCR, TCRdb re-called the 5' RACE reads, giving one row per CDR3 protein. Among more than 250,000 distinct CDR3 sequences listed, less than 10% were seen once. Worth noting for this clonotype: The antigen remains unidentified.

V shed 0 bases and J shed 5 bases, with 10 bases lying between them. CDR1 is SQVTM and CDR2 is ANQGSEA in the germline V gene. CDR3 length: 13 amino acids. The material sequenced was blood, either unsorted or a sorted T cell fraction (not recorded which). This chain uses TRBV29-1 with TRBJ2-5, with a tentative D call TRBD1 (5 bases). This clonotype was obtained from a male donor with ankylosing spondylitis. For the CDR3, the DNA is TGCAGCGTTGAAGAGACCAGGGATGAGACCCAGTACTTC. This sequence encodes CSVEETRDETQYF.